The rows below give T cell receptor beta chains drawn from one sample of a study of blood T cell repertoires in COVID-19. Only in-frame clones appear in the TCRdb table, and some are missing; sequencing was by immunoSEQ multiplex PCR. The table records a few hundred thousand clones, approximately 86% of them present only once. What was sequenced was PBMCs or T cells enriched from blood (not recorded which). Receptors originate from a young woman who had recovered from COVID-19. The CDR3 runs from the conserved cysteine through the conserved F or W. A D gene is named only where the DNA matches it firmly. Clone sizes are given selectively: once, few, many, or a class where the clone is expanded.

clone size	D gene	V gene	J gene	CDR3 protein	CDR3 DNA
.	.	TRBV3-1/TRBV3-2	TRBJ2-7	CASSPRRETYEQYF	TGTGCCAGCAGCCCACGCAGGGAAACCTACGAGCAGTACTTC
.	TRBD2	TRBV5-4	TRBJ2-3	CASSLAGRGGVTDTQYF	TGTGCCAGCAGCTTGGCCGGGCGGGGAGGGGTCACAGATACGCAGTATTTT
.	.	TRBV14	TRBJ2-7	CASSQGSGFTYEQYF	TGTGCCAGCAGCCAAGGCTCGGGGTTCACCTACGAGCAGTACTTC
.	TRBD1	TRBV28	TRBJ1-2	CASSFTYGTGAFNYGYTF	TGTGCCAGCAGTTTTACCTACGGGACAGGGGCCTTTAACTATGGCTACACCTTC
once	.	TRBV11-2	TRBJ2-1	CASRLAYEQFF	TGTGCCAGCAGGCTAGCGTATGAGCAGTTCTTC
.	.	TRBV5-1	TRBJ2-6	CASSLRGLGSSGANVLTF	TGCGCCAGCAGCTTGCGGGGACTCGGCAGCTCTGGGGCCAACGTCCTGACTTTC
once	.	TRBV7-2	TRBJ2-7	CASSFDFDGYEQYF	TGTGCCAGCAGCTTCGACTTTGACGGTTACGAGCAGTACTTC
.	.	TRBV7-6	TRBJ2-1	CASSLGRGSNEQFF	TGTGCCAGCAGCTTAGGCAGGGGTAGTAATGAGCAGTTCTTC
once	.	TRBV18	TRBJ1-1	CASSPPGTPPNTEAFF	TGTGCCAGCTCACCACCCGGGACACCTCCAAACACTGAAGCTTTCTTT
.	TRBD1	TRBV5-1	TRBJ1-5	CASSVTGGNQPQHF	TGCGCCAGCAGCGTTACAGGGGGCAATCAGCCCCAGCATTTT
.	.	TRBV7-8	TRBJ2-1	CASGRGNEQFF	TGTGCCAGCGGGAGGGGGAATGAGCAGTTCTTC
.	.	TRBV4-1	TRBJ1-2	CASSQELGDILYGYTF	TGCGCCAGCAGCCAAGAATTAGGGGACATACTTTATGGCTACACCTTC
.	TRBD2	TRBV5-4	TRBJ2-1	CASRGGLAGGLSYNEQFF	TGTGCCAGCAGGGGAGGACTAGCGGGGGGGCTCTCCTACAATGAGCAGTTCTTC
.	.	TRBV19	TRBJ2-7	CASSPGTPSYEQYF	TGTGCCAGTAGTCCCGGGACTCCCTCCTACGAGCAGTACTTC
.	.	TRBV5-8	TRBJ1-3	CASSLEGAPGNTIYF	TGTGCCAGCAGCTTGGAAGGGGCACCTGGAAACACCATATATTTT
few	.	TRBV5-3	TRBJ2-7	CARSLRTPRTVHEQYF	TGTGCCAGAAGCTTAAGAACCCCGAGGACTGTCCACGAGCAGTACTTC
once	.	TRBV4-1	TRBJ2-3	CASSQEGQAVTDTQYF	TGCGCCAGCAGCCAAGAGGGGCAGGCCGTCACAGATACGCAGTATTTT
.	TRBD2	TRBV28	TRBJ2-7	CASSSPGRERIDEQYF	TGTGCCAGCAGTTCCCCCGGGCGGGAGAGGATTGACGAGCAGTACTTC
.	.	TRBV28	TRBJ1-2	CASILSGFTNYGYTF	TGTGCCAGCATCCTCTCAGGGTTTACTAACTATGGCTACACCTTC
.	TRBD1	TRBV7-3	TRBJ2-3	CASSQVTGGTNTQYF	TGTGCCAGCAGCCAAGTGACAGGGGGCACGAATACGCAGTATTTT
.	.	TRBV10-3	TRBJ1-1	CAISDGRENTEAFF	TGTGCCATCAGTGATGGGCGAGAGAACACTGAAGCTTTCTTT
.	.	TRBV19	TRBJ1-5	CASSVGQGRNQPQHF	TGTGCCAGTAGTGTGGGGCAGGGGAGAAACCAGCCCCAGCATTTT
.	TRBD1	TRBV5-1	TRBJ1-5	CASSLGQGGQPQHF	TGCGCCAGCAGCTTGGGACAGGGTGGCCAGCCCCAGCATTTT
.	TRBD2	TRBV5-1	TRBJ2-5	CASSLAGTSGETQYF	TGCGCCAGCAGCTTGGCCGGGACTAGCGGGGAGACCCAGTACTTC
.	.	TRBV29-1	TRBJ2-3	CSVRRGPTDTQYF	TGCAGCGTAAGGCGGGGGCCCACAGATACGCAGTATTTT
.	.	TRBV7-2	TRBJ1-2	CASSPDRSYGYTF	TGTGCCAGCAGCCCTGACAGGTCCTACGGCTACACCTTC
.	.	TRBV7-2	TRBJ1-2	CASSSSRGLGGYTF	TGTGCCAGCAGCTCCTCTCGGGGGTTGGGTGGCTACACCTTC
.	.	TRBV5-6	TRBJ1-5	CASSLSGGDQPQHF	TGTGCCAGCAGCTTGTCGGGGGGCGATCAGCCCCAGCATTTT
few	.	TRBV5-6	TRBJ1-5	CASSLRGTANQPQHF	TGTGCCAGCAGCTTGCGGGGAACGGCCAATCAGCCCCAGCATTTT
.	.	TRBV9	TRBJ1-2	CASSPPFYGYTF	TGTGCCAGCAGCCCCCCCTTTTATGGCTACACCTTC
.	.	TRBV27	TRBJ2-1	CASSWASHRNEQFF	TGTGCCAGCAGTTGGGCGTCTCACAGAAATGAGCAGTTCTTC
few	TRBD2	TRBV6-2/TRBV6-3	TRBJ2-3	CASSPIQRGGWDTQYF	TGTGCCAGCAGTCCGATCCAGCGGGGGGGCTGGGATACGCAGTATTTT
.	.	TRBV7-2	TRBJ2-7	CASSPRLTGVYEQYF	TGTGCCAGCAGCCCCCGTCTAACAGGAGTCTACGAGCAGTACTTC
once	TRBD2	TRBV28	TRBJ2-1	CASSLSLADSYNEQFF	TGTGCCAGCAGTTTATCTCTAGCGGATTCCTACAATGAGCAGTTCTTC
.	.	TRBV9	TRBJ2-3	CASSTPGTDTQYF	TGTGCCAGCAGCACCCCAGGCACAGATACGCAGTATTTT
once	TRBD2	TRBV7-9	TRBJ2-1	CASSLILAGVVFQFF	TGTGCCAGCAGCTTAATTCTAGCGGGAGTAGTATTTCAGTTCTTC
once	.	TRBV12-3/TRBV12-4	TRBJ2-1	CASSLASGSEQFF	TGTGCCAGCAGTTTAGCCTCGGGGAGTGAGCAGTTCTTC
.	TRBD1	TRBV7-9	TRBJ2-1	CASSPTTGVGGEQFF	TGTGCCAGCAGCCCTACGACAGGGGTAGGGGGTGAGCAGTTCTTC
.	TRBD1	TRBV6-5	TRBJ1-2	CASSPPGQGFNGYTF	TGTGCCAGCAGTCCTCCGGGACAGGGATTTAATGGCTACACCTTC
.	.	TRBV7-9	TRBJ2-1	CASTPMNEQFF	TGTGCCAGCACCCCAATGAATGAGCAGTTCTTC
.	TRBD1	TRBV4-1	TRBJ1-5	CASSQDTGGQPQHF	TGCGCCAGCAGCCAAGATACAGGGGGTCAGCCCCAGCATTTT
.	.	TRBV6-5	TRBJ1-5	CASTYRDQPQHF	TGTGCCAGCACATACAGAGATCAGCCCCAGCATTTT
.	.	TRBV28	TRBJ2-5	CASSFMTREKETQYF	TGTGCCAGCAGTTTTATGACTAGAGAAAAAGAGACCCAGTACTTC
.	TRBD2	TRBV30	TRBJ2-7	CAWTHGGARYEQYF	TGTGCCTGGACTCACGGGGGGGCGCGGTACGAGCAGTACTTC
.	.	TRBV5-6	TRBJ2-7	CASSLDRVIYEQYF	TGTGCCAGCAGCTTGGACAGGGTCATTTACGAGCAGTACTTC
.	.	TRBV6-1	TRBJ1-2	CASSEAGRHYGYTF	TGTGCCAGCAGTGAAGCGGGGCGACACTATGGCTACACCTTC
.	.	TRBV5-1	TRBJ2-6	CASSLPGSSGANVLTF	TGCGCCAGCAGCCTCCCCGGGTCCTCTGGGGCCAACGTCCTGACTTTC
.	TRBD1	TRBV12-3/TRBV12-4	TRBJ1-4	CASRDREGEKLFF	TGTGCCAGTCGGGACAGGGAGGGTGAAAAACTGTTTTTT